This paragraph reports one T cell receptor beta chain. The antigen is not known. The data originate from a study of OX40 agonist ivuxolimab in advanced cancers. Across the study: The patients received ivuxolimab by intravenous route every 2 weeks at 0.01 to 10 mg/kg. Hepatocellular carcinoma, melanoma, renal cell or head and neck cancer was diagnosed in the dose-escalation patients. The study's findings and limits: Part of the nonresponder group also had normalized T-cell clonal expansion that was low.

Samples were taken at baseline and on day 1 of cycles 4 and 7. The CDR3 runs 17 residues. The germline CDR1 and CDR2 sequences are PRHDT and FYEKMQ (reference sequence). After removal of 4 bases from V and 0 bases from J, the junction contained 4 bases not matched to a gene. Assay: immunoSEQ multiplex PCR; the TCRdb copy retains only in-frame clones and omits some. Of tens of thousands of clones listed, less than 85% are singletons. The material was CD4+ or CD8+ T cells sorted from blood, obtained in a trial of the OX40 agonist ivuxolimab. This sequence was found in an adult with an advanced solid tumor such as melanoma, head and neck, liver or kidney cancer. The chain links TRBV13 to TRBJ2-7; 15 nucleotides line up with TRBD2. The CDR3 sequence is CASSSGTSGGSSYEQYF. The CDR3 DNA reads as TGTGCCAGCAGCTCAGGGACTAGCGGGGGGTCCTCCTACGAGCAGTACTTC.